Below, 21 T cell receptor beta chains from the same sample are listed, as sequenced in a study of cytomegalovirus exposure and HLA in healthy donors. The PCR ran on 60 Vbeta and 13 Jbeta primers. TCRdb keeps only in-frame clones here, not all; method: immunoSEQ multiplex PCR. The table includes over 75,000 clones, roughly 80% detected once. Sequencing used PBMCs. These receptors were taken from a man aged 25-45 years in good health and CMV-seropositive.

The V call is TRBV12-5, the J call TRBJ1-2; D gene unclear. This CDR3 has 13 residues. Germline V gene data show CDR1 as LGHNT and CDR2 as FRNRAP. Trimming shortened V by 7 bases and J by 9 bases, and 18 bases separated the two germline ends. The CDR3 region has the DNA TGTGCTAGTGATTCGGCCTCGGCCGACTGCTACACCTTC. This gives the protein CASDSASADCYTF.

The V and J genes are TRBV7-2 and TRBJ1-4; the match to TRBD1 covers 9 bases. From germline, CDR1 is SGHTA and CDR2 FQGNSA. V lost 3 bases to trimming and J lost 8 bases; unmatched junction nucleotides: 4. The CDR3 spans 14 residues. The CDR3 region is CASSFRTGEEKLFF. CDR3 DNA: TGTGCCAGCAGCTTTAGGACAGGGGAAGAAAAACTGTTTTTT.

The chain employs TRBV2 and TRBJ2-7; 13 bases line up with TRBD2. The germline CDR1 and CDR2 sequences are SNHLY and FYNNEI. The V segment lost 7 bases and the J segment 1 base; nucleotides outside the gene matches: 7. CDR3 length: 16 residues. The CDR3 nucleotides read TGTGCCAGCATCTTTTGGACTAGCGGGAGTTCCTACGAGCAGTACTTC. It yields the protein CASIFWTSGSSYEQYF.

About this clone: Additional DNA sequences in this sample encode the identical CDR3. V and J are TRBV6-5 and TRBJ2-7, with TRBD2 matching 13 bases. J was trimmed by 6 bases and V by 0 bases; bases with no gene match: 5. The CDR3 loop spans 16 amino acids. CDR1 MNHEY and CDR2 SVGAGI come from the germline V gene. CDR3 DNA: TGTGCCAGCAGTTACTCACCCGGACTAGCGGGAGTCGAGCAGTACTTC. Translating it yields CASSYSPGLAGVEQYF.

CDR3: CASSASLRRDTGELFF. Here the CDR3 DNA reads TGCGCCAGCAGCGCGAGTTTGAGGAGGGACACCGGGGAGCTGTTTTTT. V gene TRBV5-1 combines with J gene TRBJ2-2, with D perhaps TRBD2 (6 bases). Trimming removed 4 bases at V and 3 bases at J, with 16 bases between. Germline V gene lookup returns CDR1 SGHRS and CDR2 YFSETQ. This CDR3 has 16 amino acids.

The DNA of the CDR3 is TGTGCCAGCAGCTTAGCGAGTACAGGGGCGAAAAATCAGCCCCAGCATTTT. It yields the protein CASSLASTGAKNQPQHF. The rearrangement joins TRBV7-8 to TRBJ1-5; 7 bases are a match to TRBD1. The CDR3 totals 17 residues. With V trimmed by 0 bases and J by 4 bases, 9 bases remained unmatched. Germline CDR1 is SGHVS and CDR2 is FQNEAQ.

The chain employs TRBV5-1 and TRBJ2-1; 9 bases map to TRBD1. The CDR3 consists of 14 residues. Per germline, CDR1 SGHRS and CDR2 YFSETQ. V dropped 5 bases and J dropped 6; count of bases not matched to a gene: 6. The CDR3 DNA is TGCGCCAGCAGACCGGGACAGGGTCTCAATGAGCAGTTCTTC. Translation: CASRPGQGLNEQFF.

The chain recombines TRBV4-3 with TRBJ1-2, with D hard to call. Deletions cut 0 bases from V and 5 bases from J, with 22 bases between. Germline CDR1 and CDR2: LGHNA and YSLEER. The CDR3 length is 18 residues. The CDR3 region is CASSQDTPSVATGYGYTF. The CDR3 DNA reads TGCGCCAGCAGCCAAGATACCCCCTCGGTCGCAACCGGGTATGGCTACACCTTC.

The genes are TRBV27 and TRBJ2-1, with 11 bases that match TRBD2. The germline gives CDR1 MNHEY, CDR2 SMNVEV (reference sequence). The V and J ends lost 2 bases and 9 bases, in that order; junction bases with no gene match: 9. CDR3 length equals 16 residues. CDR3 loop: CASSLEGSGRAGEQFF. CDR3 nucleotides: TGTGCCAGCAGTTTAGAGGGTAGCGGGAGGGCCGGTGAGCAGTTCTTC.

The chain employs TRBV7-8 and TRBJ1-5, with D unresolved. Germline values: CDR1 SGHVS, CDR2 FQNEAQ. Between the trimmed V and J ends, which lost 0 bases and 0 bases, there was a span of 9 bases. CDR3 length: 16 residues. The CDR3 spells CASSLASRNSNQPQHF. For the CDR3, the DNA is TGTGCCAGCAGCTTAGCAAGTAGAAATAGCAATCAGCCCCAGCATTTT.

The chain employs TRBV27 and TRBJ1-1, with 7 bases fitting TRBD1. J gave up 0 bases and V 5 bases, and 9 bases lay outside the gene matches. From germline, CDR1 is MNHEY and CDR2 SMNVEV (reference sequence). The CDR3 sequence is 16 residues long. CDR3 region: CASSLERGLVNTEAFF. The CDR3 coding sequence is TGTGCCAGCAGTCTGGAAAGGGGGCTTGTGAACACTGAAGCTTTCTTT.

The J gene is TRBJ2-5, the V gene TRBV25-1; 7 bases fit TRBD2. The CDR3 spans 15 residues. Losses at the gene ends were 3 bases for V and 5 bases for J; bases not matched to a gene: 9. Germline CDR1 and CDR2: MGHDK and SYGVNS. The CDR3 DNA sequence: TGTGCCAGCAGTGAGGCACTAGCGACCGGGGAGACCCAGTACTTC. Its translation: CASSEALATGETQYF. Full variable domain (rest looked up from reference TRBV25-1 and TRBJ2-5): EADIYQTPRYLVIGTGKKITLECSQTMGHDKMYWYQQDPGMELHLIHYSYGVNSTEKGDLSSESTVSRIRTEHFPLTLESARPSHTSQYLCASSEALATGETQYFGPGTRLLVL.

This clone was counted between two and nine times. The gene calls are TRBV7-2 and TRBJ1-6; possible D gene TRBD1, 5 bases. This CDR3 has 16 amino acids. With 5 bases removed from V and 9 bases from J, the gap between germline ends came to 20 bases. Germline V lookup: CDR1 SGHTA, CDR2 FQGNSA. CDR3 sequence (DNA): TGTGCCAGCAGCCGCCGAGGAGCAGGGAAGACTTCACCCCTCCACTTT. Translated: CASSRRGAGKTSPLHF.

In its sample, this clone was seen a few times. V and J are TRBV28 and TRBJ2-5, with 9 bases matching TRBD1. Germline CDR1 MDHEN, CDR2 SYDVKM. The CDR3 spans 15 residues. With V trimmed by 4 bases and J by 9 bases, 12 bases remained unmatched. The CDR3 region is CASSSRRQGVRSQYF. The DNA of the CDR3 is TGTGCCAGCAGTTCTCGAAGACAGGGGGTAAGGTCCCAGTACTTC.

Written as DNA, the CDR3 is TGTGCCAGTAGTCGGGACAGGGGGAGCAATCAGCCCCAGCATTTT. Amino acid sequence: CASSRDRGSNQPQHF. The chain joins TRBV19 to TRBJ1-5; TRBD1 matches at 11 bases. In germline, CDR1 is LNHDA, CDR2 SQIVND (reference sequence). The CDR3 consists of 15 residues. V trimming: 5 bases; J trimming: 1 base; junction bases outside the gene matches: 1. Based on the CDR3 plus reference TRBV19 and TRBJ1-5, the full variable domain is DGGITQSPKYLFRKEGQNVTLSCEQNLNHDAMYWYRQDPGQGLRLIYYSQIVNDFQKGDIAEGYSVSREKKESFPLTVTSAQKNPTAFYLCASSRDRGSNQPQHFGDGTRLSIL.

The genes are TRBV30 and TRBJ1-1, with unresolved D. From germline, CDR1 is GTSNPN and CDR2 SVGIG (reference sequence). Trimming pared 2 bases from V and 5 bases from J, leaving 18 bases between. The CDR3 consists of 15 residues. The DNA for the CDR3 is TGTGCCTGGAGTATGGGCCTCGTAACTAGGACTGAAGCTTTCTTT. It specifies CAWSMGLVTRTEAFF.

The chain uses TRBV29-1 and TRBJ2-1; D is ambiguous. V gave up 6 bases and J gave up 6 bases, with 12 bases separating them. Germline assignment: CDR1 SQVTM and CDR2 ANQGSEA. The CDR3 loop spans 12 amino acids. The CDR3 protein is CSVADGGNEQFF. CDR3 DNA sequence: TGCAGCGTGGCTGATGGCGGCAATGAGCAGTTCTTC.

The V gene is TRBV30, the J gene TRBJ1-5; D is perhaps TRBD1 (5 bases). The V and J ends lost 1 base and 7 bases respectively, with 11 bases between them. Germline V gene data show CDR1 as GTSNPN and CDR2 as SVGIG (reference sequence). The CDR3 has 13 residues. The CDR3 region is CAWSAGREQPQHF. CDR3 sequence (DNA): TGTGCCTGGAGTGCAGGGAGGGAACAGCCCCAGCATTTT. The entire variable domain, with the rest obtained from reference TRBV30 and TRBJ1-5, is as follows: SQTIHQWPATLVQPVGSPLSLECTVEGTSNPNLYWYRQAAGRGLQLLFYSVGIGQISSEVPQNLSASRPQDRQFILSSKKLLLSDSGFYLCAWSAGREQPQHFGDGTRLSIL.

In DNA form, the CDR3 reads TGTGCCAGCAGTTACAGGGGGGAAGCCGGGGAGCTGTTTTTT. Translated, it gives CASSYRGEAGELFF. The chain joins TRBV27 to TRBJ2-2; 8 nucleotides match TRBD1. Losses at the gene ends were 4 bases for V and 6 bases for J; bases not matched to a gene: 4. Germline V gives CDR1 MNHEY, CDR2 SMNVEV (reference sequence). This CDR3 region has 14 residues.

This clone was counted a few times. The chain links TRBV19 to TRBJ1-5; TRBD1 might be the D (5 bases). Trimming stripped 5 bases from V and 2 bases from J, with 10 bases between. CDR1 is LNHDA, CDR2 SQIVND, per germline (reference sequence). The CDR3 is 14 residues long. CDR3 sequence (DNA): TGTGCCAGTAGTCTGGTCAGGGGCAATCAGCCCCAGCATTTT. Translating gives CASSLVRGNQPQHF.

The chain recombines TRBV10-3 with TRBJ2-2; maybe TRBD1 (6 bases). The CDR3 covers 14 residues. V was pared by 2 bases and J by 6 bases, with 10 bases between. Germline V lookup: CDR1 ENHRY, CDR2 SYGVKD. The CDR3 reads CAISEARGSGELFF. For the CDR3, the DNA is TGTGCCATCAGTGAGGCAAGGGGGTCCGGGGAGCTGTTTTTT.